One and the same sample provided the 12 T cell receptor beta chains below, sequenced in a study of read filtering for tumor transcriptome and immune sequencing. From roughly 390 ng of RNA, a library with molecular barcoded alpha/delta and beta/gamma adaptors was made. TCRdb re-derived calls from the reads in MiXCR, one entry per CDR3 protein. The repertoire holds about 58,000 distinct CDR3 sequences, with about 12% as singletons. The sequenced sample consisted of a population of CD138-negative cells sorted from bone marrow. These receptors came from a donor aged 40 or older with multiple myeloma.

Ten or more counts support this clonotype. The rearrangement links TRBV3-1 to TRBJ2-1; either TRBD1 or TRBD2 may fit D (5 bases each). V shed 8 bases and J shed 12 bases, with 14 bases lying between them. From germline, CDR1 is LGHDT and CDR2 YNNKEL (reference sequence). The CDR3 runs 11 residues. The CDR3 here is CASGGPGPQFF. The CDR3 coding sequence is TGTGCCAGCGGGGGACCGGGACCGCAGTTCTTC.

As to this clonotype: This may come from a read error, since a much larger clone is one base off. This rearrangement joins TRBV27 to TRBJ2-3; 9 bases match TRBD2. CDR1 MNHEY and CDR2 SMNVEV come from the germline V gene (reference sequence). The CDR3 totals 15 residues. J gave up 3 bases and V 6 bases, and 7 bases lay outside the gene matches. CDR3 sequence (DNA): TGTGCCAGCAGCATGAGCGGGGGGAGGACAGATACGCAGTATTTT. Translated: CASSMSGGRTDTQYF.

This clonotype has a single count. Just one base apart from a much larger clone, this may be a read error. This chain links TRBV5-1 with TRBJ2-3; D perhaps matches TRBD2 (5 bases). The CDR3 sequence is 14 residues long. Germline CDR1 SGHRS, CDR2 YFSETQ. The CDR3 protein is CASSLSPSTDTRYF. CDR3 in DNA: TGCGCCAGCAGCTTGTCGCCTAGCACAGATACGCGGTATTTT.

At least ten counts were recorded for this clonotype. This CDR3 is missing its conserved last phenylalanine or tryptophan, likely due to a read error. V and J are TRBV20-1 and TRBJ1-4; no reliable D call. The CDR3 totals 15 residues. Deletions cut 2 bases from V and 3 bases from J, with 13 bases between. The germline gives CDR1 DFQATT, CDR2 SNEGSKA (reference sequence). The CDR3 DNA sequence: TGCAGTGCTAGACTCGGGGTTGATGCTAATGAAAAACTGTTTATT. As protein: CSARLGVDANEKLFI.

In its sample, this clonotype was seen many times. The chain joins TRBV4-1 to TRBJ2-3; TRBD1 matches at 7 bases. The V segment lost 0 bases and the J segment 3 bases; nucleotides outside the gene matches: 9. CDR3 length equals 17 residues. Germline CDR1 reads MGHRA; CDR2 reads YSYEKL. CDR3 loop: CASSQDRAGGMTDTQYF. DNA of the CDR3: TGCGCCAGCAGCCAAGATCGGGCAGGGGGTATGACAGATACGCAGTATTTT.

Notes on this clonotype: Just one base apart from a much larger clone, this may be a read error. The rearrangement uses TRBV6-6 and TRBJ1-1; D remains unclear. The CDR3 contains 12 residues. Germline assignment: CDR1 MNHNY and CDR2 SVGAGI (reference sequence). Between the trimmed V and J ends, which lost 4 bases and 1 base, there was a span of 4 bases. Written as DNA, the CDR3 is TGTGCCAGCAGTTGCAGGAACACTGAAGCTTTCTTT. Its translation is CASSCRNTEAFF.

In its sample, this clonotype was seen a few times. A junction end diverges from the germline sequence, so it may reflect a read error. CDR3 residues: CANSDGRADSETQYF. The CDR3 DNA reads TGTGCCAACAGCGATGGACGGGCAGATTCGGAGACCCAGTACTTC. The rearrangement uses TRBV14 and TRBJ2-5; D unresolved. From germline, CDR1 is SGHDN and CDR2 FVKESK. The CDR3 runs to 15 residues.

At least ten counts were recorded for this clonotype. V is TRBV2 and J is TRBJ1-2, with D possibly matching TRBD1 (5 bases). Germline V gene sequence: CDR1 SNHLY, CDR2 FYNNEI. V was pared by 6 bases and J by 8 bases, with 13 bases between. This CDR3 region has 12 residues. CDR3 protein: CASRPLGDGYTF. In nucleotides, the CDR3 is TGTGCCAGCAGGCCCTTAGGGGACGGCTACACCTTC.

The sample holds many counts of this clonotype. This chain uses TRBV11-2 with TRBJ2-5; TRBD1 matches at 7 bases. Germline V gene data show CDR1 as SGHAT and CDR2 as FQNNGV. CDR3 length equals 12 residues. V gave up 10 bases and J gave up 4 bases; unmatched junction bases: 6. In DNA, the CDR3 is TGTGCCACCAAGGGGGCGGGAGAGACCCAGTACTTC. Translating it yields CATKGAGETQYF.

This clonotype has ten or more counts. The V and J genes are TRBV20-1 and TRBJ1-1; tentatively, D is TRBD1 (5 bases). Germline values: CDR1 DFQATT, CDR2 SNEGSKA (reference sequence). Trimming left V 6 bases short and J 4 bases short, with 12 bases between. The CDR3 sequence is 12 residues long. This chain's CDR3 is CSAQPGTTEAFF. The CDR3, as DNA: TGCAGTGCCCAACCTGGGACCACTGAAGCTTTCTTT.

The table lists this clonotype with many counts. This chain joins TRBV19 and TRBJ2-2, with 7 bases identical to TRBD1. The ends lost 4 bases at V and 4 bases at J; junction bases unmatched: 3. Germline V gene data show CDR1 as LNHDA and CDR2 as SQIVND (reference sequence). The CDR3 has 14 residues. Here the CDR3 reads CASSTAGGTGELFF. DNA for the CDR3: TGTGCCAGTAGTACCGCAGGGGGCACCGGGGAGCTGTTTTTT. Full variable domain (rest looked up from reference TRBV19 and TRBJ2-2): DGGITQSPKYLFRKEGQNVTLSCEQNLNHDAMYWYRQDPGQGLRLIYYSQIVNDFQKGDIAEGYSVSREKKESFPLTVTSAQKNPTAFYLCASSTAGGTGELFFGEGSRLTVL.

This clonotype was detected many times. The V gene is TRBV20-1, the J gene TRBJ1-1; tentatively, D is TRBD1 (5 bases). CDR3 length equals 14 residues. Per germline, CDR1 DFQATT and CDR2 SNEGSKA (reference sequence). V lost 5 bases to trimming and J lost 1 base, with 14 bases between them. In DNA, the CDR3 is TGCAGTGCTCCAGGCGGACACGGGAACACTGAAGCTTTCTTT. Its translation is CSAPGGHGNTEAFF.